The 27 T cell receptor beta chains below were found in one sample sequenced in a study of immune evolution from preneoplasia to lung adenocarcinoma. Only in-frame clones appear in the TCRdb table, and some are missing; sequencing was by immunoSEQ multiplex PCR. Among 6,000 to 8,000 clones, approximately 77% were seen once, and the ten largest hold approximately 10%. Sequencing was carried out using FFPE lung adenocarcinoma in situ tissue. Receptors originate from a donor of 70 years or more with lung adenocarcinoma. Some clones in this sample may be carry-over from other donors' samples.

The gene calls are TRBV4-1 and TRBJ1-2; 9 nucleotides line up with TRBD1. The V and J ends lost 5 bases and 4 bases, in that order; junction bases with no gene match: 11. Germline values: CDR1 MGHRA, CDR2 YSYEKL. CDR3 length equals 16 residues. Written as DNA, the CDR3 is TGCGCCAGCAGCTCAGTATGGGGACAGGGCAGCTATGGCTACACCTTC. This codes for CASSSVWGQGSYGYTF.

For this clone: It may be a read error: a sequence one base away is much more abundant. The chain recombines TRBV6-5 with TRBJ1-4; 7 nucleotides agree with TRBD1. CDR3 length: 13 residues. Trimming took 4 bases from V and 7 from J; bases not matched to a gene: 3. The V gene's germline CDR1 is MNHEY and CDR2 SVGAGI. CDR3 sequence reads: CASSLGQIEKLFF. The DNA for the CDR3 is TGTGCCAGCAGTTTGGGACAGATTGAAAAACTGTTTTTT.

The gene calls are TRBV7-9 and TRBJ1-2, with D uncertain. Germline loops: CDR1 SEHNR, CDR2 FQNEAQ (reference sequence). The CDR3 is 16 residues long. V was clipped by 2 bases and J by 4 bases, with 17 bases between them. The CDR3 is CASSLSLEESGYGYTF. Here the CDR3 DNA reads TGTGCCAGCAGCTTATCACTCGAGGAGTCAGGCTATGGCTACACCTTC.

The chain joins TRBV7-8 to TRBJ1-1; D is perhaps TRBD1 (5 bases). The CDR3 totals 16 residues. The V end was cut by 1 base, the J end by 2 bases, with 14 bases between. Germline CDR1 and CDR2: SGHVS and FQNEAQ. The CDR3 sequence: CASSLGLGTVNTEAFF. In DNA, the CDR3 is TGTGCCAGCAGCTTAGGGCTGGGGACCGTCAACACTGAAGCTTTCTTT.

The CDR3 is CASSKGQDNYGYTF. CDR3 in DNA: TGTGCCAGTAGTAAGGGACAGGATAACTATGGCTACACCTTC. J is TRBJ1-2 and V is TRBV19, with 8 positions matching TRBD1. The CDR3 loop spans 14 amino acids. Trimming removed 4 bases from V and 1 base from J; junction bases left unmatched: 2. Germline values: CDR1 LNHDA, CDR2 SQIVND (reference sequence).

This clone was recorded a few times. This sequence joins TRBV29-1 and TRBJ2-7; 12 nucleotides match TRBD1. The germline CDR1 and CDR2 sequences are SQVTM and ANQGSEA. V was clipped by 5 bases and J by 7 bases; unmatched bases: 15. This CDR3 is 16 amino acids long. Here the CDR3 DNA reads TGCAGCGTTATTCCCGGTTCGGGACAGGGGGCGTCAGAGCAGTACTTC. Its protein is CSVIPGSGQGASEQYF.

This chain joins TRBV18 and TRBJ1-1; D is uncertain. V lost 4 bases and J 3 bases, leaving 6 bases between the germline ends. This CDR3 region has 12 residues. Germline loops: CDR1 KGHSH, CDR2 LQKENI. The CDR3 DNA is TGTGCCAGCTCACTGGGTTACACTGAAGCTTTCTTT. This encodes CASSLGYTEAFF.

V gene TRBV5-1 combines with J gene TRBJ1-3; D possibly corresponds to TRBD1 (6 bases). The germline V and J ends were trimmed by 4 bases and 0 bases, with 14 bases remaining between them. The CDR3 is 16 amino acids. Germline V CDR1 and CDR2: SGHRS, YFSETQ. The CDR3 coding sequence is TGCGCCAGCAGCAAGGAAGGACAGAACTCTGGAAACACCATATATTTT. Translating it yields CASSKEGQNSGNTIYF.

J is TRBJ2-4 and V is TRBV7-4, with D perhaps TRBD2 (6 bases). Trimming took 5 bases from V and 0 from J, leaving 8 bases between them. The length of the CDR3 is 14 residues. CDR1 is SGHVT, CDR2 SQSDAQ, per germline. The CDR3 DNA follows: TGTGCCAGCAGCCGGAGGGTAGCCAAAAACATTCAGTACTTC. Translation gives CASSRRVAKNIQYF.

The sample holds one count of this clone. This chain links TRBV18 with TRBJ1-6; no reliable D call. Germline lookup yields CDR1 KGHSH and CDR2 LQKENI. Trimming removed 6 bases at V and 8 bases at J, with 11 bases between. The CDR3 covers 13 residues. CDR3 DNA sequence: TGTGCCAGCTCCCCGGCAACGGATTCACCCCTCCACTTT. This gives the protein CASSPATDSPLHF.

This clone was counted only a few times. The V and J genes are TRBV9 and TRBJ1-3, with D unresolved. There are 15 residues in the CDR3. Germline CDR1 SGDLS, CDR2 YYNGEE. The V and J ends lost 0 bases and 3 bases respectively, with 10 bases between them. CDR3 amino acids: CASSVGQSGGNTIYF. Written as DNA, the CDR3 is TGTGCCAGCAGCGTAGGTCAAAGTGGTGGAAACACCATATATTTT.

As concerns this clone: Since a far larger clone is one base different, this is likely a read error. V is TRBV2 and J is TRBJ1-2, with a tentative D call TRBD1 (5 bases). Deletions cut 5 bases from V and 8 bases from J, with 15 bases between. The CDR3 is made up of 13 amino acids. The germline gives CDR1 SNHLY, CDR2 FYNNEI. CDR3: CASSFIGDLGYTF. In DNA form, the CDR3 reads TGTGCCAGCAGTTTTATAGGGGACTTAGGCTACACCTTC. Together with reference TRBV2 and TRBJ1-2, the CDR3 gives the full variable domain: EPEVTQTPSHQVTQMGQEVILRCVPISNHLYFYWYRQILGQKVEFLVSFYNNEISEKSEIFDDQFSVERPDGSNFTLKIRSTKLEDSAMYFCASSFIGDLGYTFGSGTRLTVV.

CDR3 nucleotides: TGTGCCAGCAGCTCGGGACTTCGCACAGATACGCAGTATTTT. Its protein product is CASSSGLRTDTQYF. The chain couples TRBV9 to TRBJ2-3; tentatively, D is TRBD2 (6 bases). The CDR3 totals 14 residues. Trimming left V 4 bases short and J 1 base short, with 10 bases between. Germline CDR1 reads SGDLS; CDR2 reads YYNGEE.

V usage is TRBV5-5 and J usage is TRBJ1-4; D perhaps matches TRBD1 (5 bases). The CDR3 runs to 14 residues. V was clipped by 2 bases and J by 7 bases, with 12 bases between them. The germline gives CDR1 SGHKS, CDR2 YYEKEE (reference sequence). The chain's CDR3 is CASSFVEGPEKLFF. As DNA, the CDR3 is TGTGCCAGCAGCTTTGTGGAGGGACCTGAAAAACTGTTTTTT.

The J gene is TRBJ1-5, the V gene TRBV4-1, with D possibly matching TRBD1 (5 bases). The CDR3 is made up of 15 amino acids. Germline CDR1 and CDR2: MGHRA and YSYEKL. V was cut by 3 bases and J by 2 bases, with 11 bases left in between. The chain's CDR3 is CASSQGVAGNQPQHF. The CDR3, as DNA: TGCGCCAGCAGCCAGGGGGTCGCGGGCAATCAGCCCCAGCATTTT.

J is TRBJ2-3 and V is TRBV5-4; D call uncertain. Germline CDR1 is SGHNT and CDR2 is YYREEE (reference sequence). The CDR3 is 12 residues long. V was shortened by 4 bases and J by 2 bases, with 5 bases between the two germline ends. The CDR3 DNA reads TGTGCCAGCAGCACATCCACAGATACGCAGTATTTT. It specifies CASSTSTDTQYF.

The chain joins TRBV14 to TRBJ2-5; 9 nucleotides match TRBD2. This CDR3 comprises 13 residues. Per the germline V gene, CDR1 is SGHDN and CDR2 is FVKESK. With 2 bases clipped from V and 10 bases from J, the junction kept 5 bases outside the gene matches. The CDR3 DNA reads TGTGCCAGCAGCCAATCGAGCGGGGGGCTCCAGTACTTC. It is translated as CASSQSSGGLQYF.

This chain connects TRBV6-5 to TRBJ1-6, with 10 bases that match TRBD1. Germline loops: CDR1 MNHEY, CDR2 SVGAGI. The V and J ends lost 8 bases and 15 bases, in that order; junction bases with no gene match: 10. This CDR3 comprises 13 residues. The CDR3 protein is CASGRLWTGGLHF. The CDR3, as DNA: TGTGCCAGCGGCAGATTGTGGACAGGGGGCCTCCACTTT.

This clone showed up just a few times. The rearrangement uses TRBV4-1 and TRBJ1-1; 7 bases align to TRBD1. The germline V gene encodes CDR1 MGHRA and CDR2 YSYEKL. The ends lost 0 bases at V and 11 bases at J; junction bases unmatched: 15. The length of the CDR3 is 16 residues. In nucleotides, the CDR3 is TGCGCCAGCAGCCAAGATAATGAGGGGGCGCGCCTTGAGGCTTTCTTT. Translation gives CASSQDNEGARLEAFF.

This clone was found a few times. The chain combines TRBV10-2 with TRBJ1-1; unclear D gene. CDR1 is WSHSY and CDR2 is SAAADI in the germline V gene. Trimming took off 2 bases at V and 3 bases at J, with 7 bases between the two ends. There are 13 residues in the CDR3. This CDR3 is CASSEQGDTEAFF. CDR3 DNA sequence: TGCGCCAGCAGTGAGCAAGGAGACACTGAAGCTTTCTTT.

The CDR3 reads CATSRPAGGTSGANVLTF. DNA of the CDR3: TGTGCCACCAGCAGACCAGCGGGAGGAACCTCTGGGGCCAACGTCCTGACTTTC. The V and J genes are TRBV15 and TRBJ2-6, with 9 nucleotides matching TRBD2. CDR3 length equals 18 residues. Germline V gives CDR1 LNHNV, CDR2 YYDKDF (reference sequence). Unmatched junction bases numbered 5, after V lost 2 bases and J lost 0 bases. The variable domain in full, with the rest retrieved from reference TRBV15 and TRBJ2-6, is DAMVIQNPRYQVTQFGKPVTLSCSQTLNHNVMYWYQQKSSQAPKLLFHYYDKDFNNEADTPDNFQSRRPNTSFCFLDIRSPGLGDTAMYLCATSRPAGGTSGANVLTFGAGSRLTVL.

The chain combines TRBV28 with TRBJ2-1, with unresolved D. This CDR3 is built from 16 residues. Germline V gene data show CDR1 as MDHEN and CDR2 as SYDVKM. The V and J ends lost 2 bases and 5 bases respectively, with 16 bases between them. CDR3 amino acids: CASSLRSFYQNNEQFF. In nucleotides, the CDR3 is TGTGCCAGCAGTTTAAGGTCCTTTTATCAGAACAATGAGCAGTTCTTC.

The J gene is TRBJ2-2, the V gene TRBV2; D gene ambiguous. Trimming left V 3 bases short and J 4 bases short, with 12 bases between. Germline V gives CDR1 SNHLY, CDR2 FYNNEI. The CDR3 sequence is 15 residues long. The CDR3 is CASSDDPPGTGELFF. The CDR3 DNA follows: TGTGCCAGCAGTGACGATCCCCCGGGCACCGGGGAGCTGTTTTTT.

J is TRBJ1-2 and V is TRBV5-1; D unclear. V shed 8 bases and J shed 0 bases, with 14 bases lying between them. CDR1 is SGHRS and CDR2 is YFSETQ in the germline V gene. This CDR3 is 14 amino acids long. The CDR3 bases are TGCGCCAGTAACCCCGACACCTCTAACTATGGCTACACCTTC. Translation gives CASNPDTSNYGYTF. The full variable domain, with the rest looked up from reference TRBV5-1 and TRBJ1-2, is KAGVTQTPRYLIKTRGQQVTLSCSPISGHRSVSWYQQTPGQGLQFLFEYFSETQRNKGNFPGRFSGRQFSNSRSEMNVSTLELGDSALYLCASNPDTSNYGYTFGSGTRLTVV.

The rearrangement uses TRBV4-3 and TRBJ1-4; possible D gene TRBD1, 5 bases. V was cut by 0 bases and J by 4 bases, with 12 bases left in between. The length of the CDR3 is 16 residues. Germline V gene lookup returns CDR1 LGHNA and CDR2 YSLEER. CDR3 sequence (DNA): TGCGCCAGCAGCCAAGATTTATACAGGAGTAATGAAAAACTGTTTTTT. It is translated as CASSQDLYRSNEKLFF.

CDR3 amino acids: CASSRWEGSWDEQFF. The CDR3 region has the DNA TGTGCCAGCAGCCGCTGGGAGGGGTCATGGGATGAGCAGTTCTTC. The chain links TRBV11-2 to TRBJ2-1, with TRBD2 identical over 7 bases. After removal of 5 bases from V and 8 bases from J, the junction contained 12 bases not matched to a gene. CDR3 length equals 15 residues. CDR1 and CDR2 (germline): SGHAT, FQNNGV.

The chain couples TRBV4-1 to TRBJ2-3, with D hard to call. Trimming took 0 bases from V and 2 from J, leaving 9 bases between them. The germline CDR1 and CDR2 sequences are MGHRA and YSYEKL. The CDR3 consists of 15 residues. This CDR3 reads CASSQEVTYTDTQYF. CDR3 coding DNA: TGCGCCAGCAGCCAAGAAGTGACATACACAGATACGCAGTATTTT.